This T cell receptor beta chain came from a study of graft-versus-host responses after intestinal transplantation. About the study: Anti-thymocyte globulin served as induction for all recipients, who then took tacrolimus and steroids for two to three years. Findings and caveats of the study: Early post-transplant declines in HvG were associated with peak levels of circulating GvH clones.

To note about this clone: No antigen is known for it.

Clones were sequenced by immunoSEQ multiplex PCR, and TCRdb holds only the in-frame ones, with some missing. In the table there are about 85,000 clones, about 91% of which are singletons. Germline CDR1 is MGHRA and CDR2 is YSYEKL. Trimming removed 3 bases from V and 0 bases from J; junction bases left unmatched: 3. The CDR3 totals 17 residues. The chain employs TRBV4-1 and TRBJ1-6; 9 nucleotides match TRBD1. The clonotype was recovered from a human donor who was the organ donor for an intestinal transplant. This specimen was unstimulated CD8+ T cells sorted from spleen or lymph node cells, taken before transplant. In DNA form, the CDR3 reads TGCGCCAGCAGCCAGGGGACAGGGAGCTCCTATAATTCACCCCTCCACTTT. Its protein product is CASSQGTGSSYNSPLHF.